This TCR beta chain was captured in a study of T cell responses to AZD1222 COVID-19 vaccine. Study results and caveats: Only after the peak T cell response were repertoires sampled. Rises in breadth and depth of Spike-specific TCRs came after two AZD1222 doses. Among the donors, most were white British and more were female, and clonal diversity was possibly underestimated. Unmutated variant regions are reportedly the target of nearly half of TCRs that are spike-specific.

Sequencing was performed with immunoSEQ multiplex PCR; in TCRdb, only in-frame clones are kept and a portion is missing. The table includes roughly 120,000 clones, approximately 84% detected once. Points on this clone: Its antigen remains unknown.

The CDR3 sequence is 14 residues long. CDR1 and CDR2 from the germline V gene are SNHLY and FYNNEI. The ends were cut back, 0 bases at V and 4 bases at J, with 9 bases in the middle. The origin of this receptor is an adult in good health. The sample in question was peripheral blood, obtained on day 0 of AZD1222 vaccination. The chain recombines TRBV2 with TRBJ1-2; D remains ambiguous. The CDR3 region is CASSEALGRYGYTF. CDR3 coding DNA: TGTGCCAGCAGTGAAGCTTTAGGGCGCTATGGCTACACCTTC. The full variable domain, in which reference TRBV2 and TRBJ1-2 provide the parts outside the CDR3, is EPEVTQTPSHQVTQMGQEVILRCVPISNHLYFYWYRQILGQKVEFLVSFYNNEISEKSEIFDDQFSVERPDGSNFTLKIRSTKLEDSAMYFCASSEALGRYGYTFGSGTRLTVV.